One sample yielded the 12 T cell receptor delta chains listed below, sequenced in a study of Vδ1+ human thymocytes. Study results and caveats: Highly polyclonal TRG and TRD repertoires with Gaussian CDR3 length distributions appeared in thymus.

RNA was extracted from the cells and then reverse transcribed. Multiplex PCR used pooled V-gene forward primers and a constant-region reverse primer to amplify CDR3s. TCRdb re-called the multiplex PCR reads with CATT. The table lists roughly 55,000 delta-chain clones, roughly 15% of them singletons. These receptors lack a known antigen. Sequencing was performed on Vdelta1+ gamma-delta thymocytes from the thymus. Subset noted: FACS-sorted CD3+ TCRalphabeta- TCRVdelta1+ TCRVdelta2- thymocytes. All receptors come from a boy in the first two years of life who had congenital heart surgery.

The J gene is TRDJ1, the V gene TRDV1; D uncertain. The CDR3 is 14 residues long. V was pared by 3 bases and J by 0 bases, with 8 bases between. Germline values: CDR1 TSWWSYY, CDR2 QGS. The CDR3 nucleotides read TGTGCTCTTGGGGATCCCGGTAACACCGATAAACTCATCTTT. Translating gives CALGDPGNTDKLIF.

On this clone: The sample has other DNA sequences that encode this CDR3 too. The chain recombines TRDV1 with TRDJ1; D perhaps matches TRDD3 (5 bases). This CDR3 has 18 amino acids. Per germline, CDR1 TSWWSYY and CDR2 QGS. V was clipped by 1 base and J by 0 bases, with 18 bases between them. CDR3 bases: TGTGCTCTTGGGGAACCCCGTACTGGTAGATCGTACACCGATAAACTCATCTTT. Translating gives CALGEPRTGRSYTDKLIF.

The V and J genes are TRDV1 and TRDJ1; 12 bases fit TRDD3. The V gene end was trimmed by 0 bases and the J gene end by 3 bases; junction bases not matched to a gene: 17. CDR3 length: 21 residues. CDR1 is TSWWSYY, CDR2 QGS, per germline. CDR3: CALGELRVSSYWGIQADKLIF. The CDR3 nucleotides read TGTGCTCTTGGGGAACTTCGAGTTTCCTCGTACTGGGGGATACAGGCCGATAAACTCATCTTT.

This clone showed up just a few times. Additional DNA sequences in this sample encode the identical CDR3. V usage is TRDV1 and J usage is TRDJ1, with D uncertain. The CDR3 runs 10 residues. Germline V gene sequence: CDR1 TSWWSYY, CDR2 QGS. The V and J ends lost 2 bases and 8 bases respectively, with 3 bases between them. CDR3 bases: TGTGCTCTTGGGGAAGACAAACTCATCTTT. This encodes CALGEDKLIF.

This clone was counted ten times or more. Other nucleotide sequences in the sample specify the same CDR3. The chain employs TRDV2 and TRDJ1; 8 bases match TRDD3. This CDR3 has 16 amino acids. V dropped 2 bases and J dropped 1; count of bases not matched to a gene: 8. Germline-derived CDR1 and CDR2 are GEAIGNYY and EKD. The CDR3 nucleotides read TGTGCCTGTGACAGGGCCTGGGGGAAACGCACCGATAAACTCATCTTT. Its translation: CACDRAWGKRTDKLIF.

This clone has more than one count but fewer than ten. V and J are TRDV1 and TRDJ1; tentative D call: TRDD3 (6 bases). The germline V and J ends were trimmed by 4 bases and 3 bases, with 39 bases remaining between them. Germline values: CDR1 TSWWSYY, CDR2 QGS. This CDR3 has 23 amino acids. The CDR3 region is CALGVDFPPSTACWGQSADKLIF. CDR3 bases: TGTGCTCTTGGGGTCGACTTCCCTCCCTCTACTGCGTGCTGGGGCCAAAGCGCCGATAAACTCATCTTT.

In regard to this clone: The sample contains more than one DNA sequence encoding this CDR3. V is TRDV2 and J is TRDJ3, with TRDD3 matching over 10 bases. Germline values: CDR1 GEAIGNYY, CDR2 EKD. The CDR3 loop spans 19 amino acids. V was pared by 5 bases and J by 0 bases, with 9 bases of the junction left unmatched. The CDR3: CACALTGGSVSWDTRQMFF. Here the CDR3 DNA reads TGTGCCTGTGCTCTGACTGGGGGATCCGTCTCCTGGGACACCCGACAGATGTTTTTC.

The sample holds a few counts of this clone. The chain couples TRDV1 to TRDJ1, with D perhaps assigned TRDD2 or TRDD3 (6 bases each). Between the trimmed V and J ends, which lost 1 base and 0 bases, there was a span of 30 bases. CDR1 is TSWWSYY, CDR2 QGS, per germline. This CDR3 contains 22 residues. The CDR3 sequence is CALGEPPPPTLYWVSYTDKLIF. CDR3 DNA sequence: TGTGCTCTTGGGGAACCCCCTCCTCCTACCCTATACTGGGTTTCTTACACCGATAAACTCATCTTT.

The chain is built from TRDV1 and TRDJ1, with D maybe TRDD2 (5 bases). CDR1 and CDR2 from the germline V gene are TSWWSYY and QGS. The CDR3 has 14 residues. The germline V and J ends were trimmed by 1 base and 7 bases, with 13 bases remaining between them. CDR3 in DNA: TGTGCTCTTGGGGAACCCGCCTACTTTGCTAAACTCATCTTT. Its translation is CALGEPAYFAKLIF.

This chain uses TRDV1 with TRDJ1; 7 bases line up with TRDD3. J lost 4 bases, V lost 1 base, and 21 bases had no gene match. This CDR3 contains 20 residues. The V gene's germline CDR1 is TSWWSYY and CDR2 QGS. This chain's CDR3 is CALGEPTPFVPLGIYDKLIF. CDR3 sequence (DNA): TGTGCTCTTGGGGAACCGACCCCATTCGTCCCCCTGGGGATATACGATAAACTCATCTTT.

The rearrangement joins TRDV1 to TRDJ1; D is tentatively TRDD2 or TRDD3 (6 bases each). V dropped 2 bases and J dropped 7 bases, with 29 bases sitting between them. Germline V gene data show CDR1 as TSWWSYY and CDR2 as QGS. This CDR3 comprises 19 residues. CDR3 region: CALGEVILLRGWGLSKLIF. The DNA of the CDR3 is TGTGCTCTTGGGGAAGTAATCCTCCTACGAGGGTGGGGATTAAGTAAACTCATCTTT.

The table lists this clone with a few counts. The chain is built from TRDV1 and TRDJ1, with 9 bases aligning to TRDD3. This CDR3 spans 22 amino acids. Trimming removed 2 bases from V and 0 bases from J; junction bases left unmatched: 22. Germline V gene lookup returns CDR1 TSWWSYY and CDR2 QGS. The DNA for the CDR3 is TGTGCTCTTGGGGAAGAATTGCCTCGGACGTTACTGGGGGACCTGTACACCGATAAACTCATCTTT. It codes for CALGEELPRTLLGDLYTDKLIF.